The T cell receptor (beta chain) under discussion was sequenced for a study of shared clonotypes between healthy human individuals. Study-wide points: Among donors, clonotype sharing was expected to be affected by sequencing depth.

At deep level, the assay was performed. Using ten immunoSEQ deep assay plates, investigators sequenced unsorted PBMC DNA. Sequencing used immunoSEQ multiplex PCR; TCRdb keeps in-frame clones, though not all of them. This table has around 440,000 clones, roughly three quarters appearing once. The germline CDR1 and CDR2 sequences are SGHTS and YDEGEE. The CDR3 is made up of 14 amino acids. With V trimmed by 1 base and J by 2 bases, 3 bases remained unmatched. Turning to this clone: Its antigen is not identified.

The donor population consisted of healthy HIV-negative adults with no recent acute infections or vaccinations. Material for sequencing was PBMCs. V usage is TRBV5-8 and J usage is TRBJ2-7, with 7 bases aligning to TRBD1. This clonotype was sampled from a woman between 40 and 55 years old in good health. Some clones in this sample may be carry-over from other donors' samples. CDR3 coding DNA: TGTGCCAGCAGCTTGAGGGGGCGTCCCTACGAGCAGTACTTC. It codes for CASSLRGRPYEQYF.